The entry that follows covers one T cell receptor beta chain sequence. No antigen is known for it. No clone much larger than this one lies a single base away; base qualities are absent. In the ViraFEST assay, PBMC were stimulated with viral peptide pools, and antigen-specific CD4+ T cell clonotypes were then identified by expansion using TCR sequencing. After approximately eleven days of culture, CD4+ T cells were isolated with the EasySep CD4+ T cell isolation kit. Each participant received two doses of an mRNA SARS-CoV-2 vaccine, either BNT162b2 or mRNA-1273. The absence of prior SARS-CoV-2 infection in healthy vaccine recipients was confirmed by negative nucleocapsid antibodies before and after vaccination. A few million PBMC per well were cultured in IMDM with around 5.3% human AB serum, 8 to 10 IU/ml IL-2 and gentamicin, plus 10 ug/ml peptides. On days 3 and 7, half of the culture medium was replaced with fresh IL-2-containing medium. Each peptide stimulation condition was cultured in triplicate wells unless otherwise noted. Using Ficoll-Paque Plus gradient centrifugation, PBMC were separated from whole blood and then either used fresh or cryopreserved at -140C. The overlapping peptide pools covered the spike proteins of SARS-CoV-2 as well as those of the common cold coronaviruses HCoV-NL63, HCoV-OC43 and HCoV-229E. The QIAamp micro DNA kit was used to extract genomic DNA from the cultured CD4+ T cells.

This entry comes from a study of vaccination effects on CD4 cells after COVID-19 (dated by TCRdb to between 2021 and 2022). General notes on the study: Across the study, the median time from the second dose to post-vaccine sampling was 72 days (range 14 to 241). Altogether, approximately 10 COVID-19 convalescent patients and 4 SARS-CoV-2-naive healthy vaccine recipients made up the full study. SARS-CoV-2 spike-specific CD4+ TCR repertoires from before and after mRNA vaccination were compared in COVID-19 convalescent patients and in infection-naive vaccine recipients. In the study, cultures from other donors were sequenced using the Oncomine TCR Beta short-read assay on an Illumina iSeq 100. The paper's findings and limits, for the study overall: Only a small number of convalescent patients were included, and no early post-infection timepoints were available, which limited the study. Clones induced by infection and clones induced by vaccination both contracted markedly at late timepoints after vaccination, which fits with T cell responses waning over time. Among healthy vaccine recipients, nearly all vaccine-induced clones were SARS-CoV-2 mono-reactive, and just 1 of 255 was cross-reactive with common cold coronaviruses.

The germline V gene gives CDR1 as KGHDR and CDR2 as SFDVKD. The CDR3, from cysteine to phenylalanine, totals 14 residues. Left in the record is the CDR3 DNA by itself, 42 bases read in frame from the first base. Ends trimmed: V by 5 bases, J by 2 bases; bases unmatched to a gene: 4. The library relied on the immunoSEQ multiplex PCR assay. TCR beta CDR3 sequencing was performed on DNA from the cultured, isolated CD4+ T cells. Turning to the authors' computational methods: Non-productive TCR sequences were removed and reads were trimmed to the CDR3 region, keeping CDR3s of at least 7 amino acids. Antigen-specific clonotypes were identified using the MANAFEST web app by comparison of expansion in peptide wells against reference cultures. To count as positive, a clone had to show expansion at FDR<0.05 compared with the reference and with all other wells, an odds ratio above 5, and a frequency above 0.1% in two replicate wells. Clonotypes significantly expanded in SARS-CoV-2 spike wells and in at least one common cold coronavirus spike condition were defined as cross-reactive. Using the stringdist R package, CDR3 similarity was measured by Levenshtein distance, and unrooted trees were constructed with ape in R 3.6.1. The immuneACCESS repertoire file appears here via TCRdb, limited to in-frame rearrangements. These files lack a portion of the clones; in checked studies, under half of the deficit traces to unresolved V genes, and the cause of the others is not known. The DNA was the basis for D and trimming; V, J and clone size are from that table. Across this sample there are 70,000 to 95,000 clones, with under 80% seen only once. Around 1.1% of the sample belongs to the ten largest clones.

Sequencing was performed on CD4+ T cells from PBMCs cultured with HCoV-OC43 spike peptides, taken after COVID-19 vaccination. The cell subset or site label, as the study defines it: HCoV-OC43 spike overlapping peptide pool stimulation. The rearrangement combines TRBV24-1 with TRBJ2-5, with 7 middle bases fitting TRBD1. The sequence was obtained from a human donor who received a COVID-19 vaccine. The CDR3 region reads CATSVGRGQETQYF. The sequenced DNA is TGTGCCACCAGTGTGGGCAGGGGGCAAGAGACCCAGTACTTC.